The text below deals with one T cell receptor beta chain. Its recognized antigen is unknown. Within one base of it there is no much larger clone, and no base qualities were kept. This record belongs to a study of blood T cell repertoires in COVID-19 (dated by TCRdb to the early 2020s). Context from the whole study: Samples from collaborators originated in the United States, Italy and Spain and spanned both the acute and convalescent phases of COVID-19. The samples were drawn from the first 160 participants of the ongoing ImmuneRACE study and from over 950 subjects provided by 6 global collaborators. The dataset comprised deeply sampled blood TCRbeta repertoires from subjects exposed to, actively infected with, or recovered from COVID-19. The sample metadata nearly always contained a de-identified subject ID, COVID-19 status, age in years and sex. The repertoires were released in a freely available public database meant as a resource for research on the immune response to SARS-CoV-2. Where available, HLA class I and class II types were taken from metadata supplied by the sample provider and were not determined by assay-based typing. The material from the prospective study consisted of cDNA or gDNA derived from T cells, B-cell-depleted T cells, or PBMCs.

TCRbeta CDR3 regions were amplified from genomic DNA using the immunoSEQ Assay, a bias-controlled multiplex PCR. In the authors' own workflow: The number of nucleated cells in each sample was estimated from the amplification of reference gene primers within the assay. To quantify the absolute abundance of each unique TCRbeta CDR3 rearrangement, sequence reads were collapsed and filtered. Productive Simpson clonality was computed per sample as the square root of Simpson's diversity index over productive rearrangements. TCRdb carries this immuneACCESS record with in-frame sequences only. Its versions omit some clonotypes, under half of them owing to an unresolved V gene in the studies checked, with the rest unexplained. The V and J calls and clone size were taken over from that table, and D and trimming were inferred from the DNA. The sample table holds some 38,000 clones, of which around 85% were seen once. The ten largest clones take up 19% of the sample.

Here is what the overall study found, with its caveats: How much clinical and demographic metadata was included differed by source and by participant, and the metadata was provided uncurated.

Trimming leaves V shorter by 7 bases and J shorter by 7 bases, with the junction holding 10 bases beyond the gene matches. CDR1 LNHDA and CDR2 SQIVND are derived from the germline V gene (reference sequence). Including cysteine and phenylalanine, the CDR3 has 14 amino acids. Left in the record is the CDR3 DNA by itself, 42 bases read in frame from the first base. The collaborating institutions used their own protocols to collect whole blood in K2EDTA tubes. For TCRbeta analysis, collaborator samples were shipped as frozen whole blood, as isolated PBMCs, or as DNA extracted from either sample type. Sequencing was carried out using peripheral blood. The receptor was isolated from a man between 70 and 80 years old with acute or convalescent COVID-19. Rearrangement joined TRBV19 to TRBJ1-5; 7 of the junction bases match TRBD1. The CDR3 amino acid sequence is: CASTPGQRKQPQHF. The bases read TGTGCCAGTACCCCGGGACAGCGGAAGCAGCCCCAGCATTTT.